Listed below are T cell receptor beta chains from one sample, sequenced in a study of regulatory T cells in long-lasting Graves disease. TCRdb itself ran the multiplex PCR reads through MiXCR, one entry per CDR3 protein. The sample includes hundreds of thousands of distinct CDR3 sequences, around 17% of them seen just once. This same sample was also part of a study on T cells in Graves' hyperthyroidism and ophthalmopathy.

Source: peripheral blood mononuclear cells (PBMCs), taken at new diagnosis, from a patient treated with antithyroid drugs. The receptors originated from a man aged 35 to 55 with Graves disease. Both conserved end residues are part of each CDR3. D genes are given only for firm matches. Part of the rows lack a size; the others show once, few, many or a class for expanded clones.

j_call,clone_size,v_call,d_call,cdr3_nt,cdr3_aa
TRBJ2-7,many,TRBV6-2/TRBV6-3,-,TGTGCCAGCAGTTGGACCCCGACGGGTTCCTACGAGCAGTACTTC,CASSWTPTGSYEQYF
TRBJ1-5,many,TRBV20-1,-,TGCAGTGCTAGAGATCAGGAGGTCCAGCCCCAGCATTTT,CSARDQEVQPQHF
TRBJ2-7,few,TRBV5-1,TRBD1,TGCGCCAGCAGCCCCCAGACTGGACAGGGTAGCGAGCAGTACTTC,CASSPQTGQGSEQYF
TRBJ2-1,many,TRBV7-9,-,TGTGCCAGCAGCCCACAGGGATCATTTCCCAATGAGCAGTTCTTC,CASSPQGSFPNEQFF
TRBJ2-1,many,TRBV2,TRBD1,TGTGCCAGCACTGGGGACAGGGCCATCAAGTTTCCCTTC,CASTGDRAIKFPF
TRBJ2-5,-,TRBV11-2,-,TGTGCCAGCTCCGACGGTGGATCGGAGACCCAGTACTTC,CASSDGGSETQYF
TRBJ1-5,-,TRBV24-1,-,TGTGCCACCAGCAGAGATCCGCAACCAAATCAGCCCCAGCATTTT,CATSRDPQPNQPQHF
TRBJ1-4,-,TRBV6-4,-,TGTGCCAGCAGTTACAATCAGGGAAGTTTTACTAATGAAAAACTGTTTTTT,CASSYNQGSFTNEKLFF
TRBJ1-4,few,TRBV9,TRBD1,TGTGCCAGCAGCCAGGGACAGGGGTCGGCAACTAATGAAAAACTGTTTTTT,CASSQGQGSATNEKLFF
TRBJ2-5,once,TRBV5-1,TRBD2,TGCGCCAGCAGCCTTCTCGGCGGCGGGGGGGGGACCAAGAAGACCCAGTACTTC,CASSLLGGGGGTKKTQYF
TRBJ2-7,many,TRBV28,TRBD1,TGTGCCAGCAGTTTCCCACAGGGGGCAAGGAACGAGCAGTACTTC,CASSFPQGARNEQYF
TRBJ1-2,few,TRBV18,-,TGTGCCAGCTCATCCTCCCAGGGAGGAGTTGGCTACACCTTC,CASSSSQGGVGYTF
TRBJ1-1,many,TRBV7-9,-,TGTGCCAGCAGCCCCATGGGAACCTGGAGCACTGAAGCTTTCTTT,CASSPMGTWSTEAFF
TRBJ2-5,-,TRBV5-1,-,TGCGCCAGCAGCTTGGATCCTGAGGGCATCCAAGAGACCCAGTACTTC,CASSLDPEGIQETQYF
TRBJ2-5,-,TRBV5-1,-,TGCGCCAGCAGCGGGGGGACAGAGCAAGAGACCCAGTACTTC,CASSGGTEQETQYF
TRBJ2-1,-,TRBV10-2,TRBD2,TGCGCCAGCAGTGTTTTTGGCGGGGGGGCCAATGAGCAGTTCTTC,CASSVFGGGANEQFF
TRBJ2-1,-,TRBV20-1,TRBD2,TGCAGTGCCCGCGACGGGGGGGGCTCCTACAATGAGCAGTTCTTC,CSARDGGGSYNEQFF
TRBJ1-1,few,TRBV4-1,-,TGCGCCAGCAGCCAAGATTTCATACAGGGTGCCCCAGTATCAACTGAAGCTTTCTTT,CASSQDFIQGAPVSTEAFF
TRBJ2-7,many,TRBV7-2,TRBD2,TGTGCCAGCAGCCCGTGGACTAGTTCCTACGAGCAGTACTTC,CASSPWTSSYEQYF
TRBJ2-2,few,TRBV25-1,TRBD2,TGTGCCAGCAGTGATTGGACTAGCGGGTCCACCGGGGAGCTGTTTTTT,CASSDWTSGSTGELFF
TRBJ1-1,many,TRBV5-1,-,TGCGCCAGCAGCGTAACCGGGATAGTGAACACTGAAGCTTTCTTT,CASSVTGIVNTEAFF
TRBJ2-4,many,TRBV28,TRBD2,TGTGCCAGCAGCCAACCCGGACTAGCGGTAGCCAAAAACATTCAGTACTTC,CASSQPGLAVAKNIQYF
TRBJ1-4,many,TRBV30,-,TGTGCCTGGAGCGGGCAGGGTTTTGAAAAACTGTTTTTT,CAWSGQGFEKLFF
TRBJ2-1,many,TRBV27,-,TGTGCCAGCAGTTTTATCGGGAGTACCTACAATGAGCAGTTCTTC,CASSFIGSTYNEQFF
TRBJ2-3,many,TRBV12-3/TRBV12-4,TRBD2,TGTGCCAGCAGTTTTCGCGGGGGACCAGATACGCAGTATTTT,CASSFRGGPDTQYF
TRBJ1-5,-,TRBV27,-,TGTGCCAGCAGTATAAGTAGCAATCAGCCCCAGCATTTT,CASSISSNQPQHF
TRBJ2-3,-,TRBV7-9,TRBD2,TGTGCCAGCAGCTTATCGGAAGCGGGGGGAGCAGATACGCAGTATTTT,CASSLSEAGGADTQYF
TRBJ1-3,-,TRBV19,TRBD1,TGTGCCAGTAGTGGACAGGGGGTCGATGGAAACACCATATATTTT,CASSGQGVDGNTIYF
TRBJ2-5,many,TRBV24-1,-,TGTGCCACCAGTGACCCGGGGGTTCAGACCCAGTACTTC,CATSDPGVQTQYF
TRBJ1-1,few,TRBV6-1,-,TGTGCCAGCAGGCTCAACCGGGACACTGAAGCTTTCTTT,CASRLNRDTEAFF
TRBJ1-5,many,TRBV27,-,TGTGCCAGCAGTTTATTGAGGGGACAGCCCCAGCATTTT,CASSLLRGQPQHF